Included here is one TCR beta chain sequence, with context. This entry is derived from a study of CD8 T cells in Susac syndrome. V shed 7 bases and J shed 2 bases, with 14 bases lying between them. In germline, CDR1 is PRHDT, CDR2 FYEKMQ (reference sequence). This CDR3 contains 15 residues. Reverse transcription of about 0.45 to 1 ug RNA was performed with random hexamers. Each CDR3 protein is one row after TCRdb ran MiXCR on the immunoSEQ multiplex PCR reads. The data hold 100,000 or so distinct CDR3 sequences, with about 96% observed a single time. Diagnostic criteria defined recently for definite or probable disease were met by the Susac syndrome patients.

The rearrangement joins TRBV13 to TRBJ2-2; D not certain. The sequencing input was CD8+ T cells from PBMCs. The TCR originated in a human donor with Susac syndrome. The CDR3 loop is CASTSTLHNTGELFF. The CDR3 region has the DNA TGTGCCAGCACAAGCACCCTCCACAACACCGGGGAGCTGTTTTTT.